One and the same sample provided the 8 T cell receptor beta chains below, sequenced in a study of OX40 agonist ivuxolimab in advanced cancers. The library was built by means of the immunoSEQ multiplex PCR assay. TCRdb holds this immuneACCESS table with in-frame rearrangements only. Some clones are missing; in checked studies, unresolved V genes explain under half, and the rest has no known cause. A total of around 77,000 clones appear in this sample, roughly 89% of them only once. The top ten clones comprise 2.5% of the sample. Specimen: CD4+ or CD8+ T cells sorted from blood, collected in a trial of the OX40 agonist ivuxolimab. These receptors originate from an adult with an advanced solid tumor such as melanoma, head and neck, liver or kidney cancer.

This chain connects TRBV4-1 to TRBJ1-2; TRBD1 matches 7 bases. The junction had 11 bases not matched to a gene; V was cut back by 1 base and J by 6 bases. CDR1 is MGHRA, CDR2 YSYEKL, per germline. This CDR3 is 16 amino acids long. DNA for the CDR3: TGCGCCAGCAGCCAAGCTGCCTGGGACAGATCCAATGGCTACACCTTC. Protein product: CASSQAAWDRSNGYTF.

The chain links TRBV19 to TRBJ1-5; D might be TRBD1 (5 bases). This CDR3 is 15 amino acids long. Trimming shortened V by 2 bases and J by 1 base, and 9 bases separated the two germline ends. Germline V lookup: CDR1 LNHDA, CDR2 SQIVND (reference sequence). The CDR3: CASSIPGRSNQPQHF. The DNA of the CDR3 is TGTGCCAGTAGTATACCAGGGAGGAGCAATCAGCCCCAGCATTTT.

The chain employs TRBV29-1 and TRBJ2-1; D is perhaps TRBD1 (6 bases). The CDR3 loop spans 13 amino acids. V was trimmed by 6 bases and J by 1 base, leaving 10 bases between them. Germline CDR1 reads SQVTM; CDR2 reads ANQGSEA. Written as DNA, the CDR3 is TGCAGCGTAAGCAGGGGTTCCTACAATGAGCAGTTCTTC. Protein product: CSVSRGSYNEQFF.

The V gene is TRBV7-9, the J gene TRBJ1-3, with D possibly matching TRBD1 (5 bases). Germline values: CDR1 SEHNR, CDR2 FQNEAQ (reference sequence). This CDR3 is built from 15 residues. The germline V and J ends were trimmed by 5 bases and 2 bases, with 13 bases remaining between them. DNA for the CDR3: TGTGCCAGCAGCCCTGGGACTCAAACTGGAAACACCATATATTTT. Translated: CASSPGTQTGNTIYF.

V and J are TRBV11-2 and TRBJ2-1; the D gene could be TRBD1 or TRBD2 (5 bases each). Germline V lookup: CDR1 SGHAT, CDR2 FQNNGV. V lost 1 base and J 8 bases, leaving 9 bases between the germline ends. CDR3 size: 13 residues. The DNA of the CDR3 is TGTGCCAGCAGCTTAGGTGGGACCGATGAGCAGTTCTTC. It translates to CASSLGGTDEQFF.

This chain uses TRBV7-9 with TRBJ2-5; tentative D call: TRBD1 (6 bases). The V end was cut by 4 bases, the J end by 5 bases, with 14 bases between. The germline gives CDR1 SEHNR, CDR2 FQNEAQ (reference sequence). The CDR3 spans 14 residues. The CDR3 DNA follows: TGTGCCAGCAGCTATGGACAGCTACTGGAGACCCAGTACTTC. This translates into CASSYGQLLETQYF. Based on the CDR3 plus reference TRBV7-9 and TRBJ2-5, the full variable domain is DTGVSQNPRHKITKRGQNVTFRCDPISEHNRLYWYRQTLGQGPEFLTYFQNEAQLEKSRLLSDRFSAERPKGSFSTLEIQRTEQGDSAMYLCASSYGQLLETQYFGPGTRLLVL.

The genes are TRBV19 and TRBJ1-6; no clear D gene. This CDR3 has 15 amino acids. Per the germline V gene, CDR1 is LNHDA and CDR2 is SQIVND (reference sequence). The ends were cut back, 3 bases at V and 6 bases at J, with 12 bases in the middle. CDR3 in DNA: TGTGCCAGTAGTATCCGTCGGGCCACTAATTCACCCCTCCACTTT. Residues: CASSIRRATNSPLHF.

This chain uses TRBV4-2 with TRBJ1-4, with TRBD1 as a possible D gene (6 bases). The CDR3 sequence is 14 residues long. V lost 0 bases and J 8 bases, leaving 10 bases between the germline ends. Germline V lookup: CDR1 LGHNA, CDR2 YNFKEQ. The CDR3 sequence: CASSQEGGHEKLFF. The DNA of the CDR3 is TGTGCCAGCAGCCAAGAGGGGGGACACGAAAAACTGTTTTTT.